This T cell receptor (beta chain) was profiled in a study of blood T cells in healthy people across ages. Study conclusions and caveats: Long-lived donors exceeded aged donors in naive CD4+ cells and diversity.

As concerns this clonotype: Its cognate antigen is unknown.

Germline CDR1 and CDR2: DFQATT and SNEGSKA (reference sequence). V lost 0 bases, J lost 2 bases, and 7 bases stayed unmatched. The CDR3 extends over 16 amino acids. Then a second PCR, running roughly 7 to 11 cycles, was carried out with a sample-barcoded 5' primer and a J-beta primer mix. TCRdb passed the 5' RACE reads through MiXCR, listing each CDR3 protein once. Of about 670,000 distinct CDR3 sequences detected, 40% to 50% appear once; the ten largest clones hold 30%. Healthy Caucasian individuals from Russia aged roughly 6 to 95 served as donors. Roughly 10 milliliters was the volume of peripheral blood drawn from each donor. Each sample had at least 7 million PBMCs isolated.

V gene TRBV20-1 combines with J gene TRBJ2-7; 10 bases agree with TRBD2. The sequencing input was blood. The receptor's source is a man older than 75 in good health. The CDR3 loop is CSARDLGLAETYEQYF. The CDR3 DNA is TGCAGTGCTAGAGACCTTGGACTAGCGGAGACCTACGAGCAGTACTTC.